This T cell receptor (beta chain) was sequenced for a study of T cell clonotyping in hematopoietic cell transplantation. Recipients were bled about 28 days pretransplant and at posttransplant days 30, 100, 180. Germline loops: CDR1 SQVTM, CDR2 ANQGSEA. This CDR3 region has 12 residues. The V and J ends lost 6 bases and 4 bases, in that order; junction bases with no gene match: 5. As regards this clone: Antigen specificity is unknown.

The method was immunoSEQ multiplex PCR; TCRdb's version includes in-frame clones alone and lacks a portion of them. The sample yields just over 7,500 clones, approximately 92% seen once. Study results and caveats: Few recipient clonotypes overlapped donors; over 95% were de novo at given depth. Recipient TCR diversity dropped after transplant; expanded clonotypes rose from day 30 to 180.

The sample here was PBMCs, taken 180 days after allogeneic stem cell transplant. The clonotype was recovered from a female patient aged 50 to 60 who had an allogeneic stem cell transplant from an unrelated donor, so the T cells may come from the graft donor. Some clones in this sample may be carry-over from other donors' samples. The chain uses TRBV29-1 and TRBJ2-5; 7 bases map to TRBD1. The CDR3 region is CSVWGQPETQYF. The DNA for the CDR3 is TGCAGCGTATGGGGACAGCCAGAGACCCAGTACTTC.